This T cell receptor (beta chain) comes out of a study of T cell responses to AZD1222 COVID-19 vaccine. Findings and caveats of the study: CD4 TCRs associated with vaccination spanned spike, dominating at 160-218 and 743-854. It should be noted that donors were predominantly white British and more often female, and clonal diversity was possibly underestimated.

For this clone: Its antigen is currently unknown.

Both about-4-week and about-12-week second-dose recipients were combined. Using immunoSEQ multiplex PCR, the repertoire was profiled, and TCRdb retains in-frame clones only, with some absent. The table lists 180,000 or so clones, around 90% of them singletons. Germline assignment: CDR1 SEHNR and CDR2 FQNEAQ (reference sequence). V lost 5 bases and J 7 bases, leaving 21 bases between the germline ends. This CDR3 is built from 15 residues. The sequence was obtained from an adult who received the AZD1222 COVID-19 vaccine. This material consisted of peripheral blood, taken 28 days after the second AZD1222 dose. The chain has TRBV7-9 and TRBJ2-7; a weak D match, TRBD2 (6 bases). CDR3 nucleotide sequence: TGTGCCAGCAGCCCCATAGGGGACTCGACGGGGGAGCAGTACTTC. Translated, it gives CASSPIGDSTGEQYF.